These T cell receptor beta chains were read from a single sample in a study of cytomegalovirus exposure and HLA in healthy donors. Assay used: immunoSEQ multiplex PCR; TCRdb lists only in-frame clones, some missing. The repertoire holds some 130,000 clones, with around 75% as singletons. Source material: PBMCs. The source is a female donor in good health and CMV-seronegative. Each CDR3 is given without its conserved first and last residue. Fields, in order: V gene, J gene, CDR3 protein.

V: TRBV6-5; J: TRBJ2-7; CDR3: ASSRQGEQY
V: TRBV7-9; J: TRBJ2-5; CDR3: SSSLGQGSQETQY
V: TRBV4-1; J: TRBJ1-4; CDR3: ASSQEKSGQAVLDEKLF
V: TRBV7-2; J: TRBJ1-2; CDR3: ASILGQFSYGYT
V: TRBV6-6; J: TRBJ2-7; CDR3: ASAGTGLAEQY
V: TRBV5-6; J: TRBJ2-5; CDR3: ASSLFKGGAHVQETQY
V: TRBV27; J: TRBJ1-5; CDR3: ASSLGQGNQPQH
V: TRBV4-3; J: TRBJ1-2; CDR3: ASSQDGQFYGYT
V: TRBV27; J: TRBJ2-7; CDR3: ASSLRQGAYEQY
V: TRBV7-6; J: TRBJ2-7; CDR3: ASSSKGRSGDSFYEQY
V: TRBV12-5; J: TRBJ1-2; CDR3: ASGFPTGVSYGYT
V: TRBV11-2; J: TRBJ2-1; CDR3: ASRGGQGAINEQF
V: TRBV19; J: TRBJ2-7; CDR3: ASSDRHYEQY
V: TRBV7-8; J: TRBJ1-5; CDR3: ASSSGQGAGQPQH
V: TRBV5-4; J: TRBJ2-1; CDR3: ASRVAGFHNEQF
V: TRBV5-4; J: TRBJ2-2; CDR3: ASSLRGAANTGELF
V: TRBV2; J: TRBJ2-7; CDR3: ASSASAGEGYEQY